The sequence of this TCR beta chain was determined in a study of T cells in Graves' hyperthyroidism and ophthalmopathy (dated 2019 in TCRdb). The study in broad terms: Peripheral blood samples were taken at initial diagnosis, before any treatment was given. TCR V-J signatures able to tell the groups apart were searched for in a discovery cohort of some 100 patients, of whom over 40 had Graves' ophthalmopathy and 57 had stable Graves' hyperthyroidism. Prospective prediction of ophthalmopathy was tested in an independent validation cohort of 18 to 20 hyperthyroidism patients and around 16 patients who later progressed to ophthalmopathy. The 75 to 100 discovery patients were divided at random into training and test sets in a 7:3 ratio. In over five Graves' hyperthyroidism patients, the study also compared T-cell repertoires from thyroid tissue with T-cell repertoires from blood. Once sampling was done, hyperthyroidism patients were given methimazole at a starting dose of 30 mg daily, whereas ophthalmopathy patients were given high-dose intravenous methylprednisolone. The paper reports TCR Vbeta CDR3 sequencing of 135 peripheral blood samples: approximately 41 ophthalmopathy, fewer than 80 hyperthyroidism and around 17 progressor patients.

This clonotype was seen a few times. Its antigen remains unidentified. There are no base qualities to consult, and no much larger clone falls within one base. Graves' hyperthyroidism was defined as stable when no progression to ophthalmopathy occurred over 18 months of follow-up. Hyperthyroidism patients were aged 18 to 65 years and newly diagnosed, with disease duration of less than 2 months. Any patient with an uncontrolled infection, another autoimmune disease, pregnancy or lactation was excluded. Clinical symptoms, serum thyroxine and TRAb, thyroid ultrasound, and orbital computed tomography formed the basis for the diagnoses. PBMCs were separated from 10 ml of fresh peripheral blood using Ficoll-Paque density gradient centrifugation. Total RNA was extracted with Trizol reagent, and quality was checked on an Agilent 2100 Bioanalyzer. The TCR beta CDR3 regions were amplified from the RNA transcripts. The first round of RT-PCR for the TCR CDR3 was performed with the HTBI primer set and the Qiagen OneStep RT-PCR kit. A second multiplex PCR round built the libraries, followed by size selection and purification. Libraries were sequenced paired-end with 100 bp reads on an Illumina HiSeq2000. The authors' analysis ran thus. SOAPnuke was used to process the raw data, removing reads that contained adapters or uncalled bases, had a mean Phred below 15, or lacked an exact match to the constant primer or identifier. COPE v1.2.5 was used to merge the high-quality paired reads, and each unique nucleotide sequence was defined as a clonotype. Clonotypes were aligned to IMGT TRBV, TRBD and TRBJ reference segments using MiTCR v1.1. The analysis was restricted to V-J combinations with a frequency above 0.0001, which together covered 99.2% of the repertoires. The TCS score was defined as F50 (clonal expansion) divided by E x V (chaos), with BLOSUM62-based TCRdist calculated between CDR3 peptides within each V-J. Welch's t-statistics and random forest reduced roughly 540 V-J features to around 14, which were used in a naive Bayes classifier (R e1071). TCRdb ran its own pipeline on the public reads, namely fastp trimming at Q25 and MiXCR clone calling, and kept in-frame beta chains. Rows merge per CDR3 protein into single entries with the most common DNA and genes. The V and J calls were not made by the authors but by TCRdb's processing. The sample table records about 350,000 distinct CDR3 sequences; approximately 15% of these occur just once. Of the sample, around 23% is held by the ten largest clones.

Germline trimming amounts to 1 base on V and 14 bases on J, with 4 as the count of junction bases outside the gene matches. The cysteine opens and the phenylalanine closes a CDR3 of 13 amino acids. Of the read, only the CDR3 DNA is kept; its 39 bases are in frame from base 1. CDR1 and CDR2 are read off the germline V gene as KGHDR and SFDVKD. Study-level results and caveats: In validation, the model predicted progression to ophthalmopathy with around 71% sensitivity and roughly 75% specificity, a median of about 6 months before onset. No statistical method was used to set the sample size in advance, and investigators knew the group allocation. A model built on a 13 V-J signature distinguished ophthalmopathy from stable hyperthyroidism, reaching 85% to 90% sensitivity and 81.08% specificity in cross-validation and 80%/75% in testing. Most expanded thyroid clonotypes (frequency above 0.001) were also detected in blood, a finding suggesting that blood repertoires may reflect thyroid immune responses.

This chain is built from TRBV24-1 and TRBJ2-1, with TRBD1 matching 10 junction bases. The sequence was obtained from a woman younger than 45 with Graves' hyperthyroidism. Sequencing was done on a sample of blood. The CDR3 in this case is CATSDFRGQGEFF. The nucleotide sequence reads as follows: TGTGCCACCAGTGATTTCCGAGGACAGGGGGAGTTCTTC.